This T cell receptor beta chain is drawn from a study of CD8 T cells in Susac syndrome. cDNA came from about 0.46 to 1 ug RNA primed by random hexamers. TCRdb passed the immunoSEQ multiplex PCR reads through MiXCR, listing each CDR3 protein once. Of about 150,000 distinct CDR3 sequences listed, approximately 95% were seen once; the top ten hold 0.15% to 0.2%. This TCR was recovered from a human donor with Susac syndrome. The sequencing input was CD4+ T cells from PBMCs.

In nucleotides, the CDR3 is TGTGCCAGCAGCCAAGAAACCGCTGAGCAGTTCTTC. Protein product: CASSQETAEQFF. The chain uses TRBV3-1 and TRBJ2-1; no reliable D call. The CDR3 extends over 12 amino acids. From germline, CDR1 is LGHDT and CDR2 YNNKEL (reference sequence). The ends were cut back, 0 bases at V and 9 bases at J, with 6 bases in the middle.